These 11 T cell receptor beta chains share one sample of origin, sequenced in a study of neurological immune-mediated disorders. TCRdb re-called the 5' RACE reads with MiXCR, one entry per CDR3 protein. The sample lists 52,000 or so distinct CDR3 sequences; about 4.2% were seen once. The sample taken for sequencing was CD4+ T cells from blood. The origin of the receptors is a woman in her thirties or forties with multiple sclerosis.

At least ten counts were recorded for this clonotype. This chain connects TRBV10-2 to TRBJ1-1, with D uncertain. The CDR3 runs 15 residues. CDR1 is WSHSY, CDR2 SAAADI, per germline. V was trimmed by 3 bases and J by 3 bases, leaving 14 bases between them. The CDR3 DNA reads TGCGCCAGCAGTGATATTGGGCCGCGGGACACTGAAGCTTTCTTT. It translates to CASSDIGPRDTEAFF.

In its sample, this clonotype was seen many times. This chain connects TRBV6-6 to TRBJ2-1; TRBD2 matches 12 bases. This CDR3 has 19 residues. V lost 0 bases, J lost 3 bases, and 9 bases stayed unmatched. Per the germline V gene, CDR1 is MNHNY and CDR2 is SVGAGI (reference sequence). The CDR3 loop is CASSYSSPWTSGDYNEQFF. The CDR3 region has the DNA TGTGCCAGCAGTTACTCGAGTCCTTGGACTAGCGGGGACTACAATGAGCAGTTCTTC.

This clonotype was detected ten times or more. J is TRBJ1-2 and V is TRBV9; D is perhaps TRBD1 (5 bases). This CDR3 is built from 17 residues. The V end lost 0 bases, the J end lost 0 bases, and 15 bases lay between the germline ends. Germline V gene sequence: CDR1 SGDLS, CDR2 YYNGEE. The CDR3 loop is CASSVATGINSNYGYTF. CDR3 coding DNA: TGTGCCAGCAGCGTAGCTACAGGAATTAATTCTAACTATGGCTACACCTTC.

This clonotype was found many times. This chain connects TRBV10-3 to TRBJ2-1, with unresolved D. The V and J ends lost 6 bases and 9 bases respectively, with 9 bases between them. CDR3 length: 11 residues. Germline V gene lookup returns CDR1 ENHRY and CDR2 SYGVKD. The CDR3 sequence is CAIRELGEQFF. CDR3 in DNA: TGTGCCATCAGGGAATTAGGTGAGCAGTTCTTC.

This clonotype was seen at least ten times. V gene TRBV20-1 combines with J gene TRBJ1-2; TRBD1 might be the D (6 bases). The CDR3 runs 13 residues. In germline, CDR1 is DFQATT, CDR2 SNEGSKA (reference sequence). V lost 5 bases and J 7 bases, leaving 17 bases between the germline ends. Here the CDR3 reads CSAVPTGSRGYTF. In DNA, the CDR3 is TGCAGTGCTGTTCCAACAGGGAGTCGTGGCTACACCTTC.

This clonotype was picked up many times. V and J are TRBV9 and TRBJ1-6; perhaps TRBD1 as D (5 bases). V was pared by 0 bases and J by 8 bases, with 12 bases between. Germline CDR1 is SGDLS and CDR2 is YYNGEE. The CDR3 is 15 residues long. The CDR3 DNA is TGTGCCAGCAGCGTAGGAGGGGTCTTGGATTCACCCCTCCACTTT. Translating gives CASSVGGVLDSPLHF. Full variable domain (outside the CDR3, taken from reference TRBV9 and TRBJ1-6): DSGVTQTPKHLITATGQRVTLRCSPRSGDLSVYWYQQSLDQGLQFLIQYYNGEERAKGNILERFSAQQFPDLHSELNLSSLELGDSALYFCASSVGGVLDSPLHFGNGTRLTVT.

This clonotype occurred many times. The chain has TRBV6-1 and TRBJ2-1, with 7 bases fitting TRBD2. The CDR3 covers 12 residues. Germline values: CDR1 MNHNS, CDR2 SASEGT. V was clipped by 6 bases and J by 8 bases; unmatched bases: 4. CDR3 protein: CASRRGGDEQFF. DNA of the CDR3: TGTGCCAGCAGACGCGGGGGAGATGAGCAGTTCTTC.

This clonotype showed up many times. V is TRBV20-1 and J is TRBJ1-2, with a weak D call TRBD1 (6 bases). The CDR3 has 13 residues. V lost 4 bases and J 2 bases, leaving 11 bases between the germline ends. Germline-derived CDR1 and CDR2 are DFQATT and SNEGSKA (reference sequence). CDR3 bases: TGCAGTGCTAAGGACAGTGTAAACTATGGCTACACCTTC. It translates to CSAKDSVNYGYTF.

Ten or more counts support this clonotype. The CDR3 sequence: CASTLLGQGLQETQYF. CDR3 sequence (DNA): TGCGCCAGCACCCTCCTGGGACAGGGTCTTCAAGAGACCCAGTACTTC. The gene calls are TRBV5-1 and TRBJ2-5; TRBD1 matches 9 bases. From germline, CDR1 is SGHRS and CDR2 YFSETQ. The CDR3 totals 16 residues. Losses at the gene ends were 6 bases for V and 2 bases for J; bases not matched to a gene: 11. Based on the CDR3 plus reference TRBV5-1 and TRBJ2-5, the full variable domain is KAGVTQTPRYLIKTRGQQVTLSCSPISGHRSVSWYQQTPGQGLQFLFEYFSETQRNKGNFPGRFSGRQFSNSRSEMNVSTLELGDSALYLCASTLLGQGLQETQYFGPGTRLLVL.

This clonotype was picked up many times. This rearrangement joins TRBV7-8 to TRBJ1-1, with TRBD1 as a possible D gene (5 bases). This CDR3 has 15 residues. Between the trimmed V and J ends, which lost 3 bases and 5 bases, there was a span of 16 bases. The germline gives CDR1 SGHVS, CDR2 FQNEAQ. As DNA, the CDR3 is TGTGCCAGCAGCTTTAGTGCCCAGGGAGAAACTGAAGCTTTCTTT. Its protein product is CASSFSAQGETEAFF.

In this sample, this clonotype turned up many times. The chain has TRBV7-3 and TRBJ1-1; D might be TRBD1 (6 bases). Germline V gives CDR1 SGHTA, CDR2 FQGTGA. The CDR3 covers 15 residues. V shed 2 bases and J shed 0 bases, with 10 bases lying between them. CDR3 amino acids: CASSLSGALNTEAFF. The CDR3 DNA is TGTGCCAGCAGCTTATCAGGGGCGTTGAACACTGAAGCTTTCTTT.